The 17 T cell receptor beta chains below were found in one sample sequenced in a study of beta chain features in type 1 diabetes. Expressed TCRB transcripts were sequenced because the entire RNA isolate underwent reverse transcription. The repertoire was sequenced with immunoSEQ multiplex PCR; TCRdb's copy has only in-frame clones and lacks some. Here the sample spans about 900,000 clones, roughly 15% being singletons. The material sequenced was naive CD4+ T cells from blood. These receptors all stem from a woman between 18 and 30 years old in good health.

The sample holds a few counts of this clone. This chain links TRBV29-1 with TRBJ2-7; 16 bases align to TRBD2. The CDR3 runs to 19 residues. Germline loops: CDR1 SQVTM, CDR2 ANQGSEA. Trimming took 4 bases from V and 0 from J; bases not matched to a gene: 12. The CDR3 nucleotides read TGCAGCGTTGCCCTACAGGGGGGGACTAGCGGGAGGGCCTCCTACGAGCAGTACTTC. This translates into CSVALQGGTSGRASYEQYF.

The chain uses TRBV7-3 and TRBJ2-3; 13 bases are a match to TRBD2. V lost 5 bases, J lost 3 bases, and 8 bases stayed unmatched. Germline V lookup: CDR1 SGHTA, CDR2 FQGTGA. The CDR3 has 17 residues. The chain's CDR3 is CASSPKGTSGTTDTQYF. The CDR3 bases are TGTGCCAGCAGCCCAAAAGGGACTAGCGGGACAACAGATACGCAGTATTTT.

V is TRBV14 and J is TRBJ1-6; D gene uncertain. The germline CDR1 and CDR2 sequences are SGHDN and FVKESK. Trimming cost V 1 base and J 8 bases, with 6 bases left between them. The CDR3 consists of 13 residues. The CDR3 nucleotides are TGTGCCAGCAGCCAAGTTTGGGATTCACCCCTCCACTTT. It encodes CASSQVWDSPLHF.

The table lists this clone with a few counts. The chain has TRBV9 and TRBJ2-6, with 10 bases that match TRBD1. There are 19 residues in the CDR3. Germline loops: CDR1 SGDLS, CDR2 YYNGEE. With 0 bases clipped from V and 3 bases from J, the junction kept 9 bases outside the gene matches. In DNA form, the CDR3 reads TGTGCCAGCAGCGTAGACCGTCGGGACAGGGGAGGTGGGGCCAACGTCCTGACTTTC. As protein: CASSVDRRDRGGGANVLTF.

The chain combines TRBV2 with TRBJ2-1, with D maybe TRBD2 (5 bases). This CDR3 is built from 15 residues. Trimming left V 4 bases short and J 3 bases short, with 13 bases between. CDR1 and CDR2 from the germline V gene are SNHLY and FYNNEI. The CDR3: CASSVERTNYNEQFF. The DNA of the CDR3 is TGTGCCAGCAGTGTTGAGCGGACCAACTACAATGAGCAGTTCTTC. The whole variable domain, remainder taken from reference TRBV2 and TRBJ2-1, is EPEVTQTPSHQVTQMGQEVILRCVPISNHLYFYWYRQILGQKVEFLVSFYNNEISEKSEIFDDQFSVERPDGSNFTLKIRSTKLEDSAMYFCASSVERTNYNEQFFGPGTRLTVL.

The chain carries TRBV4-1 and TRBJ2-1; D gene unclear. This CDR3 spans 16 amino acids. CDR1 and CDR2 from the germline V gene are MGHRA and YSYEKL. The germline V and J ends were trimmed by 0 bases and 0 bases, with 9 bases remaining between them. The CDR3 DNA sequence: TGCGCCAGCAGCCAAGATTCTGATAGCTCCTACAATGAGCAGTTCTTC. It translates to CASSQDSDSSYNEQFF.

This clone showed up just a few times. The chain uses TRBV19 and TRBJ1-1, with 7 bases fitting TRBD1. There are 15 residues in the CDR3. V lost 2 bases, J lost 4 bases, and 7 bases stayed unmatched. The germline V gene encodes CDR1 LNHDA and CDR2 SQIVND (reference sequence). CDR3 amino acids: CASSITTTGRTEAFF. The CDR3 DNA sequence: TGTGCCAGTAGTATAACCACGACAGGGCGCACTGAAGCTTTCTTT.

This chain links TRBV5-6 with TRBJ2-1; no firm D call. Trimming left V 5 bases short and J 6 bases short, with 12 bases between. This CDR3 spans 13 amino acids. CDR1 and CDR2 from the germline V gene are SGHDT and YYEEEE. The CDR3 here is CASSYQAPNEQFF. In DNA form, the CDR3 reads TGTGCCAGCAGTTATCAAGCCCCCAATGAGCAGTTCTTC.

With regard to this clone: The junction differs from germline at one of its ends, possibly a read error. This sequence joins TRBV6-6 and TRBJ2-7; 8 positions agree with TRBD2. The germline CDR1 and CDR2 sequences are MNHNY and SVGAGI (reference sequence). The CDR3 extends over 13 amino acids. The CDR3 sequence: CASSLTDDGRAVF. DNA for the CDR3: TGTGCCAGCAGTCTCACCGACGACGGGAGGGCCGTCTTC.

This chain joins TRBV7-9 and TRBJ2-2, with a possible D match to TRBD1 (6 bases). The CDR3 is made up of 16 amino acids. The V end was cut by 5 bases, the J end by 0 bases, with 13 bases between. From germline, CDR1 is SEHNR and CDR2 FQNEAQ (reference sequence). The CDR3 loop reads CASSPGTRSNTGELFF. Written as DNA, the CDR3 is TGTGCCAGCAGCCCGGGGACACGATCGAACACCGGGGAGCTGTTTTTT.

Here the CDR3 DNA reads TGCGCCAGCAGCCAAGCGTTTAAGGGGACAGAGGAGTATGGCTACACCTTC. Its translation: CASSQAFKGTEEYGYTF. V is TRBV4-1 and J is TRBJ1-2, with 7 positions matching TRBD1. This CDR3 has 17 amino acids. From germline, CDR1 is MGHRA and CDR2 YSYEKL. V gave up 1 base and J gave up 5 bases; unmatched junction bases: 13.

This clone was recorded a few times. This chain joins TRBV18 and TRBJ2-1; D is perhaps TRBD2 (6 bases). With 3 bases removed from V and 10 bases from J, the gap between germline ends came to 22 bases. The CDR3 has 16 amino acids. Germline CDR1 KGHSH, CDR2 LQKENI. This chain's CDR3 is CASSPVSGTGYREQFF. CDR3 nucleotides: TGTGCCAGCTCACCGGTATCCGGGACTGGCTATAGGGAGCAGTTCTTC.

The V call is TRBV6-6, the J call TRBJ2-7; D not resolved. The germline V and J ends were trimmed by 0 bases and 5 bases, with 14 bases remaining between them. The CDR3 is 15 residues long. The germline gives CDR1 MNHNY, CDR2 SVGAGI (reference sequence). CDR3 nucleotides: TGTGCCAGCAGTTACTCCCTGAGAGTCCCTAACGAGCAGTACTTC. This gives the protein CASSYSLRVPNEQYF.

This clone was observed a few times. This sequence joins TRBV6-6 and TRBJ2-7; 8 bases are a match to TRBD2. The CDR3 loop spans 15 amino acids. Trimming at V came to 2 bases and at J to 5 bases, leaving 8 bases not matched to a gene. Germline CDR1 MNHNY, CDR2 SVGAGI (reference sequence). CDR3 in DNA: TGTGCCAGCAGTTACCCTGGAGCGGGAGCCGACGAGCAGTACTTC. It translates to CASSYPGAGADEQYF.

The chain has TRBV5-1 and TRBJ2-1; TRBD2 matches at 13 bases. From germline, CDR1 is SGHRS and CDR2 YFSETQ. This CDR3 is 15 amino acids long. With 6 bases clipped from V and 14 bases from J, the junction kept 14 bases outside the gene matches. This CDR3 is CASTPQGLAGEVEFF. The CDR3 DNA reads TGCGCCAGCACCCCACAAGGACTAGCGGGGGAGGTAGAGTTCTTC.

The sample holds a few counts of this clone. The chain has TRBV5-4 and TRBJ2-3, with no clear D. Trimming shortened V by 9 bases and J by 5 bases, and 19 bases separated the two germline ends. The germline gives CDR1 SGHNT, CDR2 YYREEE (reference sequence). CDR3 length: 14 amino acids. CDR3 sequence reads: CATNRASTRDTQYF. The DNA for the CDR3 is TGTGCCACCAATCGGGCTTCAACTCGAGATACGCAGTATTTT.

This clone was counted a few times. The V gene is TRBV5-8, the J gene TRBJ2-4; 8 bases are a match to TRBD1. This CDR3 is built from 17 residues. Germline CDR1 reads SGHTS; CDR2 reads YDEGEE. V dropped 6 bases and J dropped 2; count of bases not matched to a gene: 13. CDR3 residues: CASINDRGGVSKNIQYF. CDR3 coding DNA: TGTGCCAGCATCAACGACAGGGGTGGTGTCTCCAAAAACATTCAGTACTTC. The full variable domain, its missing parts supplied by reference TRBV5-8 and TRBJ2-4, is EAGVTQSPTHLIKTRGQQATLRCSPISGHTSVYWYQQALGLGLQFLLWYDEGEERNRGNFPPRFSGRQFPNYSSELNVNALELEDSALYLCASINDRGGVSKNIQYFGAGTRLSVL.